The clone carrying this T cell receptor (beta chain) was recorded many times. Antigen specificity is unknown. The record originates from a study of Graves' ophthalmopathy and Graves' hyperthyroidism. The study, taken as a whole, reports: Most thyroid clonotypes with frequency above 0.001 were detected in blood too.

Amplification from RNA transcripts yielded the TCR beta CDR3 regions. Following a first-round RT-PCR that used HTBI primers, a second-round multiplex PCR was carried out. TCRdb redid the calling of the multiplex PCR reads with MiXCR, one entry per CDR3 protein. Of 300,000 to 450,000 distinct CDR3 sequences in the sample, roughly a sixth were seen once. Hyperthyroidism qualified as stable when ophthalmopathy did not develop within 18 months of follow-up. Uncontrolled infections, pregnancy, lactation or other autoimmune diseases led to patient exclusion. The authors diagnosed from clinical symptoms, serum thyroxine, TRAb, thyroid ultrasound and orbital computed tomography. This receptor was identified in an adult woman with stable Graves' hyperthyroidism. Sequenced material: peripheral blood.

The CDR3 DNA is TGTGCCAGCCTCCGGCGGGAGGGCCCGGGCACCGGGGAGCTGTTTTTT. Residues: CASLRREGPGTGELFF. The rearrangement joins TRBV28 to TRBJ2-2; 9 bases match TRBD2. This CDR3 contains 16 residues. The V and J ends lost 8 bases and 4 bases, in that order; junction bases with no gene match: 11. Germline loops: CDR1 MDHEN, CDR2 SYDVKM.